This is a list of T cell receptor beta chains from one sample in a study of control samples from healthy donors and cancer patients. The repertoire was sequenced with immunoSEQ multiplex PCR; TCRdb's copy has only in-frame clones and lacks some. The sample shows roughly 190,000 clones, and around 2% sits with its ten largest clones. The sequenced sample was blood. The receptors derive from a young woman in good health. Both conserved end residues are trimmed from each CDR3.

ASSLAIGLNYEQY | TRBJ2-7 | TRBV7-7
SAEDKVSYNEQF | TRBJ2-1 | TRBV29-1
AWRSQGNYGYT | TRBJ1-2 | TRBV30
ASGSTLGRGYTEAF | TRBJ1-1 | TRBV5-1
ASSQVAGGTDTQY | TRBJ2-3 | TRBV4-1
ASSYSGGGAGETQY | TRBJ2-5 | TRBV6-5
ASSQDPRWSGYT | TRBJ1-2 | TRBV3-1/TRBV3-2
ASSVEGTSESDTQY | TRBJ2-3 | TRBV9
ASSPADNQPQH | TRBJ1-5 | TRBV3-1/TRBV3-2
ASSYLGRSANYGYT | TRBJ1-2 | TRBV6-6
SVLGYPYEQY | TRBJ2-7 | TRBV29-1
ASSVNRRDYGYT | TRBJ1-2 | TRBV2
ASSPRGGRQGGETQY | TRBJ2-5 | TRBV9
AWRGGNALH | TRBJ1-6 | TRBV30
ASSLDYTEAF | TRBJ1-1 | TRBV28
ASSHSNRGAVKNIQY | TRBJ2-4 | TRBV28
ASSSRQGSYEQY | TRBJ2-7 | TRBV7-2
ASSPGAAGYT | TRBJ1-2 | TRBV12-3/TRBV12-4
ASSRTLGNTEAF | TRBJ1-1 | TRBV14
ASNYQGGNEQF | TRBJ2-1 | TRBV19
ASSLGWGQPQH | TRBJ1-5 | TRBV5-1
ASSQGWGSGGNQPQH | TRBJ1-5 | TRBV4-1
ASSFSGGGEQY | TRBJ2-7 | TRBV3-1/TRBV3-2
ASSVSSWGNNEQY | TRBJ2-7 | TRBV9
ASSRGGNTEAF | TRBJ1-1 | TRBV9
ASSWGVSGAGIQY | TRBJ2-4 | TRBV5-1
ASSPGQGASYGYT | TRBJ1-2 | TRBV4-3
ASRRASSILALS | TRBJ1-2 | TRBV19